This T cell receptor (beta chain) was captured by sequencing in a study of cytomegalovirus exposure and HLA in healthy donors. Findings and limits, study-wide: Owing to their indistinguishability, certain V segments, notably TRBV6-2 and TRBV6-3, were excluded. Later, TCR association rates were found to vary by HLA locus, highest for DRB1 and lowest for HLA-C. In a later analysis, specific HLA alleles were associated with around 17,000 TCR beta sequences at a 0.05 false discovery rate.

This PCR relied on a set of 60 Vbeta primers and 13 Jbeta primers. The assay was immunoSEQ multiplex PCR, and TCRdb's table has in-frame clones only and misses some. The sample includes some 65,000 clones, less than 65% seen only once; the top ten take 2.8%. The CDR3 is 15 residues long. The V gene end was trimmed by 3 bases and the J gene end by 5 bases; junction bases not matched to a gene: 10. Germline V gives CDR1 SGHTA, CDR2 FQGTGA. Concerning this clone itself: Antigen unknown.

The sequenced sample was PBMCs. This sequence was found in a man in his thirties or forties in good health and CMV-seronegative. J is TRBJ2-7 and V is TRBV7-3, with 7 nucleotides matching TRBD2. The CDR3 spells CASSFRGLDFDEQYF. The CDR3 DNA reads TGTGCCAGCAGCTTCCGAGGACTAGACTTTGACGAGCAGTACTTC.